Shown below are 17 T cell receptor beta chains from a single sample sequenced in a study of T cells in Graves' hyperthyroidism and ophthalmopathy. Regions amplified from RNA transcripts were the TCR beta CDR3 regions. RT-PCR in the first round (using the HTBI primer set) targeted the TCR CDR3. TCRdb reprocessed the multiplex PCR reads with MiXCR, giving one entry per CDR3 protein. The table records around 440,000 distinct CDR3 sequences, 15% to 19% of them present only once. Sequencing input: blood. The source of these receptors is a woman under 30 with Graves' hyperthyroidism.

Many counts were recorded for this clonotype. This rearrangement joins TRBV27 to TRBJ2-4; maybe TRBD2 (6 bases). The CDR3 extends over 15 amino acids. V lost 3 bases and J 0 bases, leaving 9 bases between the germline ends. Germline CDR1 is MNHEY and CDR2 is SMNVEV (reference sequence). The DNA for the CDR3 is TGTGCCAGCAGTTTTACGGGAGTAGCCAAAAACATTCAGTACTTC. This sequence encodes CASSFTGVAKNIQYF.

The gene calls are TRBV5-1 and TRBJ1-4; tentative D call: TRBD1 (6 bases). Trimming pared 4 bases from V and 7 bases from J, leaving 14 bases between. Germline values: CDR1 SGHRS, CDR2 YFSETQ. The CDR3 runs 14 residues. DNA of the CDR3: TGCGCCAGCAGCCTACAGGGTGAGCTTGAAAAACTGTTTTTT. It specifies CASSLQGELEKLFF.

This clonotype was seen many times. This chain uses TRBV3-1 with TRBJ1-2; no reliable D call. This CDR3 contains 17 residues. Trimming shortened V by 1 base and J by 0 bases, and 15 bases separated the two germline ends. Looked up from germline, CDR1 is LGHDT and CDR2 is YNNKEL (reference sequence). CDR3 nucleotide sequence: TGTGCCAGCAGCCAAGGCTGGGCCGCAGGTACTAACTATGGCTACACCTTC. It translates to CASSQGWAAGTNYGYTF. The full variable domain, completed using reference TRBV3-1 and TRBJ1-2, is DTAVSQTPKYLVTQMGNDKSIKCEQNLGHDTMYWYKQDSKKFLKIMFSYNNKELIINETVPNRFSPKSPDKAHLNLHINSLELGDSAVYFCASSQGWAAGTNYGYTFGSGTRLTVV.

This clonotype was detected only a few times. The chain couples TRBV6-1 to TRBJ1-5, with 7 bases identical to TRBD1. Per germline, CDR1 MNHNS and CDR2 SASEGT. The CDR3 extends over 13 amino acids. J gave up 1 base and V 10 bases, and 4 bases lay outside the gene matches. The CDR3 DNA reads as TGTGCCATCGGACAGGTGAGCAATCAGCCCCAGCATTTT. As protein: CAIGQVSNQPQHF.

This clonotype was detected many times. This chain joins TRBV28 and TRBJ2-5, with D possibly being TRBD1 (6 bases). Looked up from germline, CDR1 is MDHEN and CDR2 is SYDVKM. Trimming pared 5 bases from V and 4 bases from J, leaving 11 bases between. This CDR3 region has 13 residues. This chain's CDR3 is CASSRDNIETQYF. CDR3 sequence (DNA): TGTGCCAGCAGTCGGGACAATATAGAGACCCAGTACTTC.

This clonotype has a count of ten or more. The V gene is TRBV5-1, the J gene TRBJ2-1; tentative D call: TRBD2 (5 bases). Germline CDR1 and CDR2: SGHRS and YFSETQ. The length of the CDR3 is 15 residues. The ends were cut back, 1 base at V and 6 bases at J, with 14 bases in the middle. The CDR3 reads CASSLLREGRNEQFF. The CDR3 nucleotides read TGCGCCAGCAGCTTGCTTAGAGAGGGTCGCAATGAGCAGTTCTTC.

This clonotype showed up just a few times. This chain uses TRBV24-1 with TRBJ2-2, with 9 bases identical to TRBD1. Germline lookup yields CDR1 KGHDR and CDR2 SFDVKD. The CDR3 extends over 15 amino acids. The V and J ends lost 6 bases and 6 bases, in that order; junction bases with no gene match: 7. In DNA, the CDR3 is TGTGCCACCAGTAGGGACAGGGATTTCCCCGGGGAGCTGTTTTTT. It translates to CATSRDRDFPGELFF.

The chain couples TRBV20-1 to TRBJ2-2; no clear D. The germline V gene has CDR1 DFQATT and CDR2 SNEGSKA (reference sequence). CDR3 size: 13 residues. Trimming took off 0 bases at V and 3 bases at J, with 5 bases between the two ends. CDR3 region: CSARDGDTGELFF. The CDR3 DNA reads TGCAGTGCTAGAGATGGGGACACCGGGGAGCTGTTTTTT.

This clonotype came up many times. The V call is TRBV5-1, the J call TRBJ2-7; 10 nucleotides agree with TRBD1. V lost 4 bases, J lost 5 bases, and 6 bases stayed unmatched. CDR1 SGHRS and CDR2 YFSETQ come from the germline V gene. CDR3 length: 14 amino acids. The CDR3 DNA follows: TGCGCCAGCAGCCAACGACAGGGGGCCGACGAGCAGTACTTC. Its translation: CASSQRQGADEQYF.

In its sample, this clonotype was seen a few times. The chain combines TRBV19 with TRBJ2-1; the D call may be TRBD1 or TRBD2 (5 bases each). The V end was cut by 6 bases, the J end by 0 bases, with 9 bases between. The CDR3 totals 14 residues. Germline assignment: CDR1 LNHDA and CDR2 SQIVND (reference sequence). In DNA, the CDR3 is TGTGCCAGTAGCTGGGGGAGCTCCTACAATGAGCAGTTCTTC. This codes for CASSWGSSYNEQFF.

This clonotype was detected ten times or more. This chain links TRBV11-2 with TRBJ2-1; possibly TRBD1 for D (6 bases). The germline gives CDR1 SGHAT, CDR2 FQNNGV. Trimming took off 5 bases at V and 12 bases at J, with 17 bases between the two ends. The CDR3 length is 13 residues. The CDR3 region is CASSPGPPQGQFF. In DNA form, the CDR3 reads TGTGCCAGCAGCCCGGGACCCCCACAGGGGCAGTTCTTC.

This clonotype showed up just a few times. This may be a read error, as it is one base from a much larger clone. V usage is TRBV6-5 and J usage is TRBJ2-3; TRBD2 agrees at 7 bases. The length of the CDR3 is 13 residues. Trimming took 6 bases from V and 10 from J; bases not matched to a gene: 10. Per germline, CDR1 MNHEY and CDR2 SVGAGI. The CDR3 DNA reads TGTGCCAGCAGCGGACTAGGAGGCCCCGCGCAGTATTTT. It codes for CASSGLGGPAQYF.

This clonotype appeared many times. The rearrangement joins TRBV15 to TRBJ2-5, with 7 nucleotides matching TRBD2. Losses at the gene ends were 0 bases for V and 4 bases for J; bases not matched to a gene: 5. The CDR3 runs 15 residues. Germline loops: CDR1 LNHNV, CDR2 YYDKDF (reference sequence). The CDR3 nucleotides are TGTGCCACCAGCAGAGATACGGGGAGGGGAGAGACCCAGTACTTC. Amino acids: CATSRDTGRGETQYF.

Comment on this clonotype: Being one base from a much bigger clone, this may be a read error. V gene TRBV2 combines with J gene TRBJ2-4, with 7 nucleotides matching TRBD1. Germline V gives CDR1 SNHLY, CDR2 FYNNEI. This CDR3 has 14 amino acids. The CDR3 reads CAREGGQAENTQYF. CDR3 nucleotides: TGTGCCCGCGAGGGCGGACAGGCTGAAAACACTCAGTACTTC.

This clonotype was observed at least ten times. J is TRBJ2-3 and V is TRBV28; 9 bases map to TRBD2. Germline CDR1 is MDHEN and CDR2 is SYDVKM. V was clipped by 1 base and J by 0 bases; unmatched bases: 8. The CDR3 spans 18 residues. The CDR3 nucleotides are TGTGCCAGCAGTTTATCTAGCGGGACCCCACCTAGCACAGATACGCAGTATTTT. It is translated as CASSLSSGTPPSTDTQYF.

This clonotype was recorded at least ten times. The J gene is TRBJ2-3, the V gene TRBV20-1; a possible D gene is TRBD2 (5 bases). The ends were cut back, 0 bases at V and 1 base at J, with 14 bases in the middle. The CDR3 has 16 residues. Germline-derived CDR1 and CDR2 are DFQATT and SNEGSKA (reference sequence). CDR3 in amino acids: CSARDPSGPCTDTQYF. In DNA form, the CDR3 reads TGCAGTGCTAGAGATCCCAGCGGACCCTGCACAGATACGCAGTATTTT.

The V gene is TRBV9, the J gene TRBJ2-2; tentatively, D is TRBD1 or TRBD2 (5 bases each). V was cut by 0 bases and J by 6 bases, with 12 bases left in between. The CDR3 length is 15 residues. Germline V gives CDR1 SGDLS, CDR2 YYNGEE. The CDR3 loop reads CASSVVDWGSGELFF. CDR3 in DNA: TGTGCCAGCAGCGTAGTCGATTGGGGGTCCGGGGAGCTGTTTTTT.